This section outlines one T cell receptor (beta chain) sequence together with its context. This clonotype was counted at least ten times. Its antigen is currently not known. It has no much larger one-base neighbor in the sample; base qualities were not kept. CDR1 and CDR2, looked up from the germline V gene, are MGHRA and YSYEKL. Measured from the cysteine to the phenylalanine, the CDR3 is 17 residues long. The entry retains the CDR3 DNA only, 51 bases that are in frame from base 1. V lost 0 bases and J lost 2 bases; the stretch between them is 14 bases long. These data belong to a study of T cell repertoires in cytomegalovirus infection (dated by TCRdb to 2018 to 2020). The study in broad terms: Donor HLA type was relevant to the analysis, because carriage of CMV infection together with the matching HLA type was indicated by public TCR beta signatures. General findings and caveats noted by the study authors: The ex vivo response was dominated by HLA-C-restricted CMV-specific TCR beta clonotypes, which also provided the single most frequent clonotype in two of eight donors. Cumulative frequency of public TCR beta family members discriminated carriers of CMV infection plus the relevant HLA type in this cohort and an independent approximately 400-donor cohort.

TCRdb records Illumina HiSeq 1500 as the sequencer. TCRdb ran its own pipeline on the public reads, namely fastp trimming at Q25 and MiXCR clone calling, and kept in-frame beta chains. Rows matching on CDR3 protein sequence are summarized as one entry with the most common DNA and genes. Across this sample there are 500,000 or so distinct CDR3 sequences, with more than 15% seen only once. The top ten clonotypes cover about 24% of the sample. Source material: CD8+ T cells from PBMCs. Rearrangement joined TRBV4-1 to TRBJ1-5; the D region possibly corresponds to TRBD1 (5 bases align). The receptor's source is a human donor in good health (CMV status not recorded). Some clones in this sample may be carry-over from other donors' samples. In nucleotide form, the sequence is TGCGCCAGCAGCCAAGATGGGGGGGACGGGGGCAATCAGCCCCAGCATTTT. Its translation is CASSQDGGDGGNQPQHF.